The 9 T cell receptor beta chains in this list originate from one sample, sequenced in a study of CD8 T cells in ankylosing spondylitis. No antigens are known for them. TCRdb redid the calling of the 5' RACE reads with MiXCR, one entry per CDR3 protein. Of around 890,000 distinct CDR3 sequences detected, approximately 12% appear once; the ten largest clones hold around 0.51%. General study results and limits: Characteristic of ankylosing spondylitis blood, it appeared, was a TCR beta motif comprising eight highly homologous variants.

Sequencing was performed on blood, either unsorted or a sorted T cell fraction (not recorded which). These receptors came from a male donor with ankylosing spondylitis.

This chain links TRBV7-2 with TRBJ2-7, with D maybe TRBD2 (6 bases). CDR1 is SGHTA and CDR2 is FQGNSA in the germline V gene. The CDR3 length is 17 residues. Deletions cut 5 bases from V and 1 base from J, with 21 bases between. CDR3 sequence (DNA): TGTGCCAGCAGCCAAGGCTGGGGGGTCTGGGGTTCCTACGAGCAGTACTTC. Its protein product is CASSQGWGVWGSYEQYF.

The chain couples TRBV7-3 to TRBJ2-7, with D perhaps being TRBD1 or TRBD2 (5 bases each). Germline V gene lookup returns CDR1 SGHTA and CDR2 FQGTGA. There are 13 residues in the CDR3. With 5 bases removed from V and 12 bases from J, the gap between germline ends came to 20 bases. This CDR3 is CASSQSGDGQWYF. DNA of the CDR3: TGTGCCAGCAGCCAGAGTGGGGACGGACAATGGTACTTC.

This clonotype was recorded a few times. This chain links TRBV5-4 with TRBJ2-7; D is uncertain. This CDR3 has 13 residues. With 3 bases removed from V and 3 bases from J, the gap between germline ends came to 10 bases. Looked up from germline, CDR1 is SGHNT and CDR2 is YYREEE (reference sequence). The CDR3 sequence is CASSSAPLYEQYF. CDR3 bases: TGTGCCAGCAGCTCCGCACCTCTCTACGAGCAGTACTTC.

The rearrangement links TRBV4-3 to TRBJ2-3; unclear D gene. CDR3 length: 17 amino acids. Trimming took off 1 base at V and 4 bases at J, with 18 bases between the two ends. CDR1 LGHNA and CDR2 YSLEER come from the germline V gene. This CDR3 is CASSQVSYGPPADTQYF. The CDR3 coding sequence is TGCGCCAGCAGCCAAGTCAGTTATGGACCTCCGGCAGATACGCAGTATTTT.

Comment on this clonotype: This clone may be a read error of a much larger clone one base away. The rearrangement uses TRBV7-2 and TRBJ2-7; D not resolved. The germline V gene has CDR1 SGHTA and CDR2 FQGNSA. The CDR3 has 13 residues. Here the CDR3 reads CASSLLASYDQYF. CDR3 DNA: TGTGCCAGCAGCTTATTGGCATCCTACGATCAGTACTTC.

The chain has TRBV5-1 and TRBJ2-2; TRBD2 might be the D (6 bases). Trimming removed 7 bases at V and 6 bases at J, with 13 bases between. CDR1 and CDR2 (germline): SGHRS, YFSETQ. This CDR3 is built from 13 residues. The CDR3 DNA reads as TGCGCCAGCCAGTCAGCGGGCTCCGGGGAGCTGTTTTTT. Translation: CASQSAGSGELFF.

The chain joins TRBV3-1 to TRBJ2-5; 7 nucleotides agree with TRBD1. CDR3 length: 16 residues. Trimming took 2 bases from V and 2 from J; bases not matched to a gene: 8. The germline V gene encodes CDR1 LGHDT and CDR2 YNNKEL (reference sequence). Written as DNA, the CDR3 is TGTGCCAGCAGCCAAATGATGGGACAGATTCAAGAGACCCAGTACTTC. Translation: CASSQMMGQIQETQYF.

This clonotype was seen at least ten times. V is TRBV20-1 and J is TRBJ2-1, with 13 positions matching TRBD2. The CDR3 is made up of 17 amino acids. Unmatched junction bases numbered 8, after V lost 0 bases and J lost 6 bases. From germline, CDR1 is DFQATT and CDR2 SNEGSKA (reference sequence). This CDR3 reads CSARDDGTSGTFNEQFF. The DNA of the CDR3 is TGCAGTGCTAGAGATGATGGGACTAGCGGGACCTTCAATGAGCAGTTCTTC.

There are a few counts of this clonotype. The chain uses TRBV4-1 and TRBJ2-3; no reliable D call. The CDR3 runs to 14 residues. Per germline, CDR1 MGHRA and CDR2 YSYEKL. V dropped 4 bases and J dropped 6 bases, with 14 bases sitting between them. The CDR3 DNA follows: TGCGCCAGCAGCCCTCAATCTGTCCGGGATACGCAGTATTTT. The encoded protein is CASSPQSVRDTQYF.